Shown below are 31 T cell receptor beta chains from a single sample sequenced in a study of T-cell memory formation after mild COVID-19 (TCRdb year 2021). Library preparation was by 5' RACE. The sequencing machine was an Illumina NovaSeq 6000. TCRdb trimmed public reads at Q25 via fastp, called clones via MiXCR and kept in-frame beta chains. Rows are combined by CDR3 protein, so each entry shows the most common genes and DNA. The sample contains 49,000 or so distinct CDR3 sequences, 7.3% of them found a single time. Clones ranked in the top ten supply roughly 1.4% of the sample. Source material: PBMCs or a T cell subset sorted from them (not recorded which). Every receptor here comes from a man in his late teens or twenties who had mild COVID-19 (a few samples of this study predate the infection). The sample titles of this study are shuffled in the database, so cell type and time point are left out; the donor was told from shared clones.

This clonotype turned up a few times. The rearrangement uses TRBV3-1 and TRBJ1-1; 9 nucleotides match TRBD1. V was clipped by 5 bases and J by 2 bases; unmatched bases: 9. CDR1 and CDR2 from the germline V gene are LGHDT and YNNKEL (reference sequence). This CDR3 region has 16 residues. In nucleotides, the CDR3 is TGTGCCAGCAGCGCCCGGGACAGGGTAACTAACACTGAAGCTTTCTTT. Its translation is CASSARDRVTNTEAFF. Drawing the rest from reference TRBV3-1 and TRBJ1-1, the complete variable domain is DTAVSQTPKYLVTQMGNDKSIKCEQNLGHDTMYWYKQDSKKFLKIMFSYNNKELIINETVPNRFSPKSPDKAHLNLHINSLELGDSAVYFCASSARDRVTNTEAFFGQGTRLTVV.

V usage is TRBV5-1 and J usage is TRBJ2-2; no definite D call. Germline assignment: CDR1 SGHRS and CDR2 YFSETQ. Trimming stripped 7 bases from V and 2 bases from J, with 15 bases between. This CDR3 spans 15 amino acids. CDR3 nucleotides: TGCGCCAGCGGAGACATGAGCAAAAACACCGGGGAGCTGTTTTTT. The encoded protein is CASGDMSKNTGELFF.

This clonotype has more than one count but fewer than ten. This rearrangement joins TRBV7-3 to TRBJ1-1, with D unclear. The V gene's germline CDR1 is SGHTA and CDR2 FQGTGA. The CDR3 runs to 13 residues. The V gene lost 5 bases and the J gene lost 1 base, with 8 bases spanning the gap. In DNA, the CDR3 is TGTGCCAGCAGCCCCGACTCGAACACTGAAGCTTTCTTT. Translation: CASSPDSNTEAFF.

The rearrangement uses TRBV3-1 and TRBJ2-1; TRBD2 aligns across 7 bases. Germline CDR1 and CDR2: LGHDT and YNNKEL (reference sequence). Losses at the gene ends were 0 bases for V and 8 bases for J; bases not matched to a gene: 7. This CDR3 spans 15 amino acids. CDR3 protein: CASSQDQPGRDEQFF. CDR3 DNA sequence: TGTGCCAGCAGCCAAGATCAGCCGGGGAGGGATGAGCAGTTCTTC.

This clonotype came up a few times. The V and J genes are TRBV30 and TRBJ2-6; TRBD1 matches 10 bases. The V gene's germline CDR1 is GTSNPN and CDR2 SVGIG (reference sequence). The trim removed 0 bases at V and 2 bases at J, leaving 4 bases unmatched. The CDR3 has 17 residues. The CDR3 DNA follows: TGTGCCTGGAGTGTTTTGGGACAGGGGCCTGGGGCCAACGTCCTGACTTTC. Its translation: CAWSVLGQGPGANVLTF.

This clonotype appeared a few times. This chain uses TRBV29-1 with TRBJ1-1; TRBD1 matches at 7 bases. CDR1 SQVTM and CDR2 ANQGSEA come from the germline V gene. This CDR3 comprises 13 residues. V lost 7 bases and J lost 4; bases outside the gene matches: 9. The CDR3, as DNA: TGCAGCGGTTACAGGGGAGGGAGCACTGAAGCTTTCTTT. This codes for CSGYRGGSTEAFF.

This chain uses TRBV7-9 with TRBJ1-1, with a possible D match to TRBD1 (6 bases). This CDR3 has 14 residues. Trimming pared 4 bases from V and 5 bases from J, leaving 14 bases between. Germline loops: CDR1 SEHNR, CDR2 FQNEAQ (reference sequence). The CDR3 bases are TGTGCCAGCAGCTCACAGGGCCAGGGGACTGAAGCTTTCTTT. It translates to CASSSQGQGTEAFF.

This clonotype was counted at least ten times. CDR3 in DNA: TGTGCCAGCAGCTCCCGGGGTCTTTGGTCGAACACCGGGGAGCTGTTTTTT. Its translation is CASSSRGLWSNTGELFF. V usage is TRBV12-3 or TRBV12-4 and J usage is TRBJ2-2; TRBD2 is a possible D gene (5 bases). The CDR3 is 17 amino acids. Trimming took off 6 bases at V and 0 bases at J, with 17 bases between the two ends.

The gene calls are TRBV10-2 and TRBJ2-3; D might be TRBD2 (5 bases). CDR3 length: 16 amino acids. Germline assignment: CDR1 WSHSY and CDR2 SAAADI. Trimming removed 4 bases from V and 3 bases from J, with 17 bases in between. Written as DNA, the CDR3 is TGCGCCAGCAGTGGCCCTGGGAGTGAATCAACAGATACGCAGTATTTT. It is translated as CASSGPGSESTDTQYF.

The J gene is TRBJ1-1, the V gene TRBV3-2; TRBD1 is the table's D call, not checked against the DNA. TRBV3-2 is labeled a pseudogene. The CDR3 has 14 residues. The CDR3 loop reads CASSPTGMNTEAFF. The CDR3, as DNA: TGTGCCAGCAGCCCGACAGGGATGAACACTGAAGCTTTCTTT.

This clonotype was detected only a few times. The V call is TRBV7-9, the J call TRBJ1-5, with D perhaps TRBD1 (6 bases). Germline V gene sequence: CDR1 SEHNR, CDR2 FQNEAQ (reference sequence). With 0 bases removed from V and 4 bases from J, the gap between germline ends came to 10 bases. This CDR3 is built from 15 residues. CDR3 loop: CASSLAGGRNQPQHF. The CDR3 DNA reads as TGTGCCAGCAGCTTAGCCGGGGGGCGGAATCAGCCCCAGCATTTT.

The chain carries TRBV20-1 and TRBJ1-4; 7 positions agree with TRBD1. The V segment lost 6 bases and the J segment 7 bases; nucleotides outside the gene matches: 5. From germline, CDR1 is DFQATT and CDR2 SNEGSKA (reference sequence). The CDR3 length is 12 residues. CDR3 sequence (DNA): TGCAGTGCCCCGGGACAGACTGAAAAACTGTTTTTT. This encodes CSAPGQTEKLFF.

V usage is TRBV6-2 or TRBV6-3 and J usage is TRBJ1-5; D uncertain. The V end was cut by 6 bases, the J end by 9 bases, with 18 bases between. The CDR3 has 14 residues. Germline assignment: CDR1 MNHEY and CDR2 SVGEGT. The CDR3 coding sequence is TGTGCCAGCAGCTCCCACGGCCCAGACCCGCCCCAGCATTTT. Its translation is CASSSHGPDPPQHF.

This clonotype came up a few times. This sequence joins TRBV7-9 and TRBJ1-1; a weak D match, TRBD1 (5 bases). From germline, CDR1 is SEHNR and CDR2 FQNEAQ (reference sequence). This CDR3 has 14 amino acids. V lost 4 bases, J lost 11 bases, and 20 bases lay in between. The CDR3 spells CASSSSGTAIGAFF. The CDR3 region has the DNA TGTGCCAGCAGCTCATCCGGGACGGCCATTGGGGCTTTCTTT. The variable domain in full, completed from reference TRBV7-9 and TRBJ1-1, reads DTGVSQNPRHKITKRGQNVTFRCDPISEHNRLYWYRQTLGQGPEFLTYFQNEAQLEKSRLLSDRFSAERPKGSFSTLEIQRTEQGDSAMYLCASSSSGTAIGAFFGQGTRLTVV.

The rearrangement joins TRBV6-1 to TRBJ1-5; D gene unclear. Trimming shortened V by 7 bases and J by 0 bases, and 10 bases separated the two germline ends. From germline, CDR1 is MNHNS and CDR2 SASEGT. There are 14 residues in the CDR3. The CDR3 region is CASIGADSNQPQHF. Here the CDR3 DNA reads TGTGCCAGCATTGGCGCCGATAGCAATCAGCCCCAGCATTTT.

The sample holds a few counts of this clonotype. Relative to the germline gene, one junction end is altered; a read error may explain this. The V call is TRBV25-1, the J call TRBJ1-1; 9 bases line up with TRBD1. The CDR3 has 15 amino acids. Germline V gene data show CDR1 as MGHDK and CDR2 as SYGVNS. CDR3: CASTEHGTGTSEAFF. CDR3 nucleotides: TGTGCCAGCACTGAACACGGGACAGGGACTTCTGAAGCTTTCTTT.

This clonotype was picked up a small number of times. The J gene is TRBJ1-5, the V gene TRBV30; tentative D call: TRBD1 (5 bases). The germline V gene encodes CDR1 GTSNPN and CDR2 SVGIG (reference sequence). The CDR3 loop spans 14 amino acids. CDR3: CGMGTAIVSQPQHF. The CDR3 nucleotides are TGTGGGATGGGGACGGCTATCGTGAGTCAGCCCCAGCATTTT.

The chain joins TRBV5-5 to TRBJ1-5; D perhaps matches TRBD1 (6 bases). Trimming removed 5 bases at V and 4 bases at J, with 13 bases between. The CDR3 loop spans 14 amino acids. Looked up from germline, CDR1 is SGHKS and CDR2 is YYEKEE (reference sequence). CDR3 in DNA: TGTGCCAGCAGTGGACAGATTACTAATCAGCCCCAGCATTTT. Amino acids: CASSGQITNQPQHF.

The chain recombines TRBV9 with TRBJ2-3; TRBD2 matches 11 bases. Looked up from germline, CDR1 is SGDLS and CDR2 is YYNGEE. This CDR3 has 16 residues. Germline trimming cut 1 base from V and 1 base from J; bases unmatched to any gene: 2. The CDR3 reads CASSVMGLAGTDTQYF. CDR3 in DNA: TGTGCCAGCAGCGTAATGGGACTAGCGGGCACAGATACGCAGTATTTT.

This clonotype has a handful of counts. The CDR3 DNA sequence: TGCGCCAGCAGCCCGATCGGGACAGGGGCGGCCTACGAGCAGTACTTC. As protein: CASSPIGTGAAYEQYF. The V and J genes are TRBV4-1 and TRBJ2-7, with 10 bases matching TRBD1. V dropped 4 bases and J dropped 2; count of bases not matched to a gene: 8. CDR1 MGHRA and CDR2 YSYEKL come from the germline V gene. The CDR3 loop spans 16 amino acids.

The chain couples TRBV6-5 to TRBJ1-2, with D maybe TRBD1 (6 bases). CDR3 size: 14 residues. Trimming stripped 7 bases from V and 4 bases from J, with 16 bases between. Per the germline V gene, CDR1 is MNHEY and CDR2 is SVGAGI. DNA of the CDR3: TGTGCCAGCAAAAACAGGGCTGTTTCCTATGGCTACACCTTC. Protein sequence: CASKNRAVSYGYTF.

The table lists this clonotype with many counts. In DNA, the CDR3 is TGTGCCAGCAGCTCGCACCCTATTGGGGGCGAGCAGTACTTC. It specifies CASSSHPIGGEQYF. The V gene is TRBV7-2, the J gene TRBJ2-7, with D perhaps being TRBD1 or TRBD2 (5 bases each). This CDR3 has 14 residues. Germline V gives CDR1 SGHTA, CDR2 FQGNSA. Deletions cut 4 bases from V and 6 bases from J, with 16 bases between.

This clonotype appeared many times. V gene TRBV10-3 combines with J gene TRBJ2-5, with no clear D. V was trimmed by 2 bases and J by 5 bases, leaving 9 bases between them. This CDR3 contains 13 residues. Germline values: CDR1 ENHRY, CDR2 SYGVKD. The CDR3 loop reads CAISENSGETQYF. CDR3 nucleotide sequence: TGTGCCATCAGTGAGAATTCTGGCGAGACCCAGTACTTC.

The sample holds a few counts of this clonotype. V is TRBV6-1 and J is TRBJ2-1; no clear D. CDR1 is MNHNS, CDR2 SASEGT, per germline. The germline V and J ends were trimmed by 5 bases and 8 bases, with 10 bases remaining between them. The CDR3 spans 12 residues. The CDR3 loop reads CASSLVGYEQFF. CDR3 bases: TGTGCCAGCAGTTTAGTAGGGTATGAGCAGTTCTTC.

This clonotype was seen more than once but under ten times. V gene TRBV7-6 combines with J gene TRBJ1-2; a weak D match, TRBD1 (6 bases). The CDR3 has 13 amino acids. V lost 6 bases and J lost 0, with 8 bases in between. Looked up from germline, CDR1 is SGHVS and CDR2 is FNYEAQ. CDR3 region: CASSRQANYGYTF. The CDR3 coding sequence is TGTGCCAGCAGTCGACAGGCTAACTATGGCTACACCTTC.

The chain uses TRBV5-5 and TRBJ1-2, with TRBD1 as a possible D gene (5 bases). This CDR3 region has 14 residues. Trimming pared 6 bases from V and 4 bases from J, leaving 16 bases between. Germline V lookup: CDR1 SGHKS, CDR2 YYEKEE (reference sequence). The CDR3 here is CASMAGASRYGYTF. The CDR3 DNA reads TGTGCCAGCATGGCCGGGGCCAGTCGCTATGGCTACACCTTC.

This chain joins TRBV6-1 and TRBJ1-5; 9 positions agree with TRBD1. This CDR3 has 14 residues. Germline assignment: CDR1 MNHNS and CDR2 SASEGT. The V segment lost 8 bases and the J segment 5 bases; nucleotides outside the gene matches: 7. The CDR3 loop reads CASGRTGVHQPQHF. The DNA for the CDR3 is TGTGCCAGCGGGCGGACAGGGGTCCATCAGCCCCAGCATTTT.

This clonotype was detected only a few times. V and J are TRBV10-3 and TRBJ1-6; no clear D gene. V lost 6 bases, J lost 2 bases, and 5 bases lay in between. The CDR3 consists of 13 residues. The germline V gene encodes CDR1 ENHRY and CDR2 SYGVKD. The CDR3 nucleotides are TGTGCCATCAGCAATGCCTATAATTCACCCCTCCACTTT. This encodes CAISNAYNSPLHF.

The genes are TRBV12-3 or TRBV12-4 and TRBJ2-2; perhaps TRBD1 as D (5 bases). This CDR3 is 15 amino acids long. V dropped 3 bases and J dropped 8 bases, with 16 bases sitting between them. CDR3 sequence: CASSLSSKGRGELFF. The CDR3 DNA reads as TGTGCCAGCAGTTTGAGTTCGAAGGGGCGGGGGGAGCTGTTTTTT.

This clonotype was picked up a small number of times. J is TRBJ1-5 and V is TRBV5-1, with 9 nucleotides matching TRBD1. CDR1 is SGHRS and CDR2 is YFSETQ in the germline V gene. The CDR3 is made up of 14 amino acids. Trimming removed 4 bases from V and 6 bases from J; junction bases left unmatched: 5. The chain's CDR3 is CASSEQGAGQPQHF. In nucleotides, the CDR3 is TGCGCCAGCAGCGAACAGGGGGCCGGTCAGCCCCAGCATTTT.

This clonotype has just a few counts. V usage is TRBV6-5 and J usage is TRBJ1-1, with D unclear. Germline loops: CDR1 MNHEY, CDR2 SVGAGI. There are 13 residues in the CDR3. V lost 2 bases and J 6 bases, leaving 10 bases between the germline ends. The DNA of the CDR3 is TGTGCCAGCAGTTACCCCGGGCGCGCTGAAGCTTTCTTT. The encoded protein is CASSYPGRAEAFF.